The clone carrying this TCR beta chain has ten or more counts. The V gene's germline CDR1 is SGHDN and CDR2 FVKESK. V was shortened by 4 bases and J by 7 bases, with 4 bases between the two germline ends. The CDR3 runs to 11 residues. This entry belongs to a study of T cells in localized non-small cell lung cancer. The assay was immunoSEQ multiplex PCR, and TCRdb's table has in-frame clones only and misses some. The sample includes around 70,000 clones, roughly nine tenths of them seen just once. Source: peripheral blood, taken before any cancer treatment. The J gene is TRBJ2-2, the V gene TRBV14; D remains unclear. The sequence was collected from a male donor at least 60 years old with stage III squamous cell lung carcinoma. CDR3 sequence (DNA): TGTGCCAGCAGCCGTATCGGGGAGCTGTTTTTT. Residues: CASSRIGELFF.